This T cell receptor beta chain was captured by sequencing in a study of blood T cells in healthy people across ages (dated by TCRdb to 2013 to 2016). With respect to the entire study: In model experiments, template switching captured roughly one uniquely barcoded TCR beta cDNA molecule for every two T cells. Age-related changes in TCR beta repertoire diversity were measured in the study by deep sequencing normalized with unique cDNA molecular identifiers. The donors were split into four age groups: young (average 16 years), middle-aged (about 40), aged (approximately 59) and long-lived (roughly 88). For two donors (one aged 18 to 29 and one aged 80 or older), the study analyzed two additional independent replicas of 1 million unique cDNA reads from the same blood draw.

Donors were a few dozen systemically healthy Caucasian individuals from Russia aged roughly 6 to 90 years. Each donor gave 9 to 10 milliliters of peripheral blood, collected into EDTA-treated Vacutainer tubes. Ficoll-Paque density-gradient centrifugation was used to isolate PBMCs, with at least 6 million per sample. Trizol reagent was used to extract total RNA from the PBMCs, yielding at least 5.5 micrograms per sample. For every donor, an aliquot of PBMCs went through flow cytometry to measure the percentages of naive CD45RAhigh/CD27high T cells. The germline V end is reduced by 6 bases and the J end by 8 bases; junction bases left unmatched: 11. Sequences MNHEY (CDR1) and SVGAGI (CDR2) are obtained from the germline V gene. The cysteine opens and the phenylalanine closes a CDR3 of 15 amino acids. Just CDR3 DNA is preserved here, 45 bases in frame from base 1. On this clonotype itself: The antigen this receptor binds is unknown. No base qualities exist here, and no much larger clone lies one base off it.

The method was 5' RACE. The run used an Illumina HiSeq 2500. A second roughly 7 to 12 cycle PCR used a sample-barcoded 5' primer and a J-beta primer mix. A unique molecular identifier was introduced onto each TCR beta cDNA molecule by a template-switch 5' adaptor carrying 12 random nucleotides. Each sample yielded at least 2.5 million CDR3-containing paired-end reads. All of the RNA was converted into first-strand cDNA using the Mint cDNA synthesis kit, with a TRBC-specific oligonucleotide serving as the primer. After uracil-DNA glycosylase treatment, a first 18-cycle PCR used universal primers M1SS and BC2_uni_R on all cDNA. The study's processing was this. Each sample was normalized by randomly selecting 1 million high-quality reads, each carrying a distinct molecular identifier. Instead of being binned into consensus sequences, reads that shared molecular identifiers were thrown out. MiTCR, with a Q25 quality threshold and the strictest error-elimination algorithm, was used for CDR3 identification, clonotype clustering and error correction. A nonparametric unseen species model using Euler transformation provided a lower-bound estimate of total TCR beta diversity. Clones were called with MiXCR by TCRdb after fastp trimmed the public reads at Q25, and only in-frame beta chains were retained. Identical CDR3 proteins give one entry, which carries the most common genes and DNA. For this entry, the V and J calls and clone size follow TCRdb and not the study's own pipeline. This sample has around 780,000 distinct CDR3 sequences in its table, and roughly 24% of those were observed once. Around 3% of the sample is held by the ten biggest clonotypes.

What the study reported, not specific to this receptor: Because profiling used bulk unsorted PBMCs, naive and antigen-experienced compartments could not be compared conclusively. Total diversity estimates from one million sequenced T cells were considered lower bounds and underestimates. Because donor CMV infection status was unknown, age-related changes in expanded clonotypes were potentially confounded. Observed TCR beta diversity correlated strongly with the percentage of naive T cells measured by flow cytometry. Observed TCR beta diversity per million T cells fell roughly linearly with age, and a significant reduction was already apparent by age around 44. The long-lived group showed more naive CD4+ T cells, fewer expanded clones and increased TCR diversity than the aged group, suggesting age selection.

The sample also formed part of further work on T cells of mothers and their children. The second study reports: Nine systemically healthy Caucasian individuals served as donors, namely three mothers together with their six children. cDNA synthesis consumed the entire amount of extracted RNA, loaded at approximately 1.5 ug RNA in each 15 ul reaction. In the second PCR, sample barcodes and 2-4 random nucleotides were introduced via the M1S primer. Over 8 million TCR beta CDR3 reads were obtained for each mother, and 2.5 million to 3 million reads were obtained for each child. In both related and unrelated pairs, thymic selection shapes the output of TCR recombination in a similar way, with inherited differences having only a minor effect. Related mother-child pairs always showed normalized repertoire overlap that was slightly higher than in unrelated mother-child pairs, though the difference was never significant. No persistent microchimeric T cell clones were found, with a detection sensitivity of approximately 95 clones per million clonotypes. Deep NGS was used in the study to compare the TCR beta repertoires of mothers and children and to look for features that separate related mother-child pairs from unrelated individuals. On average, the children were approximately 11 +/- 4 years old, while the mothers were about 38 +/- 4 years old. After adapter ligation with NEBNext reagents, the libraries were sequenced on Illumina HiSeq 2000 with 100+100 nt paired-end reads. To prevent cross-contamination, the mother and child libraries were prepared one month apart and sequenced in separate runs. Between roughly 450,000 and 2,200,000 distinct TCR beta clonotypes were identified per donor. Naive TCR beta clonotypes were estimated from low-frequency clonotypes matched to each donor's FACS-determined naive share, without sorting.

The receptor chain draws on TRBV6-5 and TRBJ1-5, and 9 junctional nucleotides match TRBD1. The sample comprised blood. This clonotype originated in a boy aged 5 to 17 in good health. The sequence in DNA is TGTGCCAGCAGAACGACAGGGGGTGGGGGAAAGCCCCAGCATTTT. It specifies CASRTTGGGGKPQHF.